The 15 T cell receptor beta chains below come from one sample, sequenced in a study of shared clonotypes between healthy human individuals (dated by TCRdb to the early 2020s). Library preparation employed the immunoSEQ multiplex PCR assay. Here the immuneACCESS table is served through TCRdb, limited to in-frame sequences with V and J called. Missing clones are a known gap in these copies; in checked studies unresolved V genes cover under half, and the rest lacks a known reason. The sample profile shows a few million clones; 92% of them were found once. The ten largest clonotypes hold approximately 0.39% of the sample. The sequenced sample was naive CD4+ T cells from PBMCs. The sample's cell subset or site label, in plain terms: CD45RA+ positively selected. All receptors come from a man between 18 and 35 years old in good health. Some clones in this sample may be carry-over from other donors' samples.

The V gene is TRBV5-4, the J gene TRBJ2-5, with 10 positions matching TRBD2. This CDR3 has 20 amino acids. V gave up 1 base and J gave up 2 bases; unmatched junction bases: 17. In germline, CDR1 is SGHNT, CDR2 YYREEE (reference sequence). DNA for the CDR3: TGTGCCAGCAGCTTGAACGATAGCGGGAGGACGATAACCTTACAAGAGACCCAGTACTTC. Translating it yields CASSLNDSGRTITLQETQYF.

The CDR3 loop is CASSHRAFYEQYF. The DNA for the CDR3 is TGTGCCAGCAGCCACAGGGCGTTCTACGAGCAGTACTTC. The chain recombines TRBV6-5 with TRBJ2-7, with TRBD1 as a possible D gene (6 bases). Trimming took off 6 bases at V and 3 bases at J, with 12 bases between the two ends. Germline CDR1 reads MNHEY; CDR2 reads SVGAGI. CDR3 size: 13 residues.

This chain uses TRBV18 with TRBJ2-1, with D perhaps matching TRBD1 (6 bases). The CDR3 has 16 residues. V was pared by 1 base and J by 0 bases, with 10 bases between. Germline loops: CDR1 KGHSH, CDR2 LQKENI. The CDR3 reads CASSPQGGSSYNEQFF. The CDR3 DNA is TGTGCCAGCTCACCACAAGGGGGAAGCTCCTACAATGAGCAGTTCTTC.

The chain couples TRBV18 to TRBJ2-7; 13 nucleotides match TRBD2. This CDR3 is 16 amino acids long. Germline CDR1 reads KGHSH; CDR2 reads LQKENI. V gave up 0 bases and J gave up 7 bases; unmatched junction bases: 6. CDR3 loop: CASSPPIGLAGVEQYF. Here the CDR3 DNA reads TGTGCCAGCTCACCACCAATCGGACTAGCGGGAGTTGAGCAGTACTTC.

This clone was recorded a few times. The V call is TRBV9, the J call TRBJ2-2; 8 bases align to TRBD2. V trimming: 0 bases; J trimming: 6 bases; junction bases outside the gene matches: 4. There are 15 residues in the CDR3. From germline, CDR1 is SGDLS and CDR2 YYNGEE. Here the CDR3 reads CASSVEGGLAGELFF. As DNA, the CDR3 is TGTGCCAGCAGCGTAGAGGGGGGACTAGCCGGGGAGCTGTTTTTT.

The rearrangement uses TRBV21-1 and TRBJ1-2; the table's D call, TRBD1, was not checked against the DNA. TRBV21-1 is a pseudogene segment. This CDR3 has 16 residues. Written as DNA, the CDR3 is TGTGCCAGCAGCAAAGCGGACAGCTCCGCTAACTATGGCTACACCTTC. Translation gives CASSKADSSANYGYTF.

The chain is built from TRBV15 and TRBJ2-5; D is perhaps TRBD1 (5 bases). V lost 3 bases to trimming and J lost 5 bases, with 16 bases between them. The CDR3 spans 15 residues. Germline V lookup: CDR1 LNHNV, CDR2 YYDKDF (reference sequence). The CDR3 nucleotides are TGTGCCACCAGCAGTGCCAGGACCCCAGGGGAGACCCAGTACTTC. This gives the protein CATSSARTPGETQYF.

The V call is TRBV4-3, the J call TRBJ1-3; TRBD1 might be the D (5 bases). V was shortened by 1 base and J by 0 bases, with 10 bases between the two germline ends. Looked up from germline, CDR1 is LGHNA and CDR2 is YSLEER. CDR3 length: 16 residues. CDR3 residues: CASSQAGTDSGNTIYF. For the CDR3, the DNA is TGCGCCAGCAGCCAAGCCGGGACGGACTCTGGAAACACCATATATTTT.

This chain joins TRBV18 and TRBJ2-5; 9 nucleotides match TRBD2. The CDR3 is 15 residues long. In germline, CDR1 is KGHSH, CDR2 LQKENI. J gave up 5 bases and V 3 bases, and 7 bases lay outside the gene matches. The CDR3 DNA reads TGTGCCAGCTCACCCCTCGCGGGAGGGCCGGAGACCCAGTACTTC. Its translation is CASSPLAGGPETQYF.

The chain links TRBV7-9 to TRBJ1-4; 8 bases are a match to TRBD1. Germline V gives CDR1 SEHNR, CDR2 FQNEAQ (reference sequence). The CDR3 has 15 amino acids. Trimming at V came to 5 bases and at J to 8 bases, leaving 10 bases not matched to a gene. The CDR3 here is CASSPWTGLLEKLFF. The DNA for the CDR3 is TGTGCCAGCAGCCCGTGGACAGGGCTCCTCGAAAAACTGTTTTTT.

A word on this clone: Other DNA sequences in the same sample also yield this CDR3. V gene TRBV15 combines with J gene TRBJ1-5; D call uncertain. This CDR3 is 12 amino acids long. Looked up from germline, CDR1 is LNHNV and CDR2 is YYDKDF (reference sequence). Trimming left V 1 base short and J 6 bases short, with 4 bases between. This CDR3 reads CATSRVGQPQHF. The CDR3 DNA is TGTGCCACCAGCAGAGTTGGTCAGCCCCAGCATTTT.

The CDR3 is CASSGILGPTDTQYF. CDR3 nucleotide sequence: TGTGCCAGCAGCGGAATACTAGGGCCCACAGATACGCAGTATTTT. The chain links TRBV5-8 to TRBJ2-3, with a tentative D call TRBD2 (5 bases). CDR3 length: 15 residues. V was clipped by 4 bases and J by 2 bases, with 14 bases between them. Germline lookup yields CDR1 SGHTS and CDR2 YDEGEE.

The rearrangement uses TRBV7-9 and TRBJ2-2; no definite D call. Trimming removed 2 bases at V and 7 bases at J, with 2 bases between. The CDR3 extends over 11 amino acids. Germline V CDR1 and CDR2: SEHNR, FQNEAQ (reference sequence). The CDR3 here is CASSLNGELFF. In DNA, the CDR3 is TGTGCCAGCAGCTTAAACGGGGAGCTGTTTTTT.

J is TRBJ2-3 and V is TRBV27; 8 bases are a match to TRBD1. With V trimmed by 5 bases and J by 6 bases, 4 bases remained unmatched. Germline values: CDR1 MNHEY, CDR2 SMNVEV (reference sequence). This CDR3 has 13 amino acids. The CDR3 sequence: CASSPRDRDTQYF. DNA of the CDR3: TGTGCCAGCAGTCCACGGGACAGGGATACGCAGTATTTT.

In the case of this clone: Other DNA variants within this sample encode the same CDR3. The CDR3 is CASSPPSSQETQYF. The CDR3 DNA sequence: TGTGCCAGCTCACCACCATCGTCTCAAGAGACCCAGTACTTC. The rearrangement links TRBV18 to TRBJ2-5; D not resolved. Germline CDR1 is KGHSH and CDR2 is LQKENI. Trimming removed 0 bases at V and 2 bases at J, with 7 bases between. The CDR3 loop spans 14 amino acids.